The rows below give T cell receptor beta chains drawn from one sample of a study of shared clonotypes between healthy human individuals. The method was immunoSEQ multiplex PCR; TCRdb's version includes in-frame clones alone and lacks a portion of them. The table records millions of clones, over 85% of them present only once. The specimen sequenced was naive CD4+ T cells from PBMCs. These receptors were taken from a man younger than 35 in good health. Some clones in this sample may be carry-over from other donors' samples. CDR3s leave out the opening cysteine and the closing phenylalanine or tryptophan. A D gene is named only where the DNA matches it firmly.

v_call	d_call	j_call	cdr3_aa
TRBV7-8	NA	TRBJ2-7	ASSFRVTGTGAYEQY
TRBV7-9	NA	TRBJ2-5	ASRPYQETQY
TRBV18	NA	TRBJ1-4	ASSPRGSRDEKLF
TRBV28	NA	TRBJ1-3	AGASSGNTIY
TRBV6-5	TRBD1	TRBJ2-7	ASSPDRGSEQY
TRBV29-1	TRBD2	TRBJ2-1	SVREGLAGPRLVQF
TRBV28	TRBD1	TRBJ1-1	ASSKIRQGIVNTEAF
TRBV28	NA	TRBJ1-5	ASSPDVWGDNQPQH
TRBV6-1	NA	TRBJ1-3	ASSEADSLNSGNTIY
TRBV9	TRBD1	TRBJ1-5	ASSASGQGINQPQH
TRBV6-5	NA	TRBJ1-2	ASSYGQGFYGYT
TRBV28	NA	TRBJ1-4	ASSFESLPV
TRBV29-1	NA	TRBJ2-7	SVVPGFGEQY
TRBV28	NA	TRBJ1-1	ASRVPVKVF
TRBV30	NA	TRBJ1-6	AWSPRTAWSYNSPLH
TRBV18	TRBD1	TRBJ1-1	ASSPPNRGILNTEAF
TRBV6-1	NA	TRBJ1-2	ASNRDLHA
TRBV5-8	NA	TRBJ1-2	ASSLGQVDYGYT
TRBV5-1	TRBD1	TRBJ1-2	ASSALGQGAYGYT
TRBV6-1	TRBD1	TRBJ1-2	ASRAGGGNYGYT
TRBV28	NA	TRBJ1-2	ASSSPSRGYT
TRBV28	TRBD2	TRBJ2-1	ASSPGTSGRADNEQF
TRBV5-1	NA	TRBJ1-4	ASSLLGSRDEKLF
TRBV6-5	NA	TRBJ1-5	ASEQRRNQPQH
TRBV2	NA	TRBJ2-6	ASSPMGANVLT
TRBV12-5	NA	TRBJ1-1	ASGLVEQEGMNTEAF
TRBV28	TRBD1	TRBJ2-7	ASSSRQGASNYEQY
TRBV2	NA	TRBJ2-7	ASSGGSLYEQY
TRBV28	NA	TRBJ2-2	ASSYLGGNTGELF
TRBV2	NA	TRBJ2-3	ASLVGVGTDTQY
TRBV5-1	NA	TRBJ2-1	ASSSLWWRGSNNEQF
TRBV11-3	TRBD2	TRBJ2-1	ASSQNNRLAGLNEQF
TRBV9	NA	TRBJ2-3	ASSPRGGTDTQY
TRBV9	TRBD2	TRBJ2-2	ASSVDGGSFGGELF
TRBV5-1	NA	TRBJ2-1	ASSLAANSYNEQF
TRBV27	TRBD2	TRBJ2-7	ASSLSLAGGREQY
TRBV18	NA	TRBJ2-5	ASSAQETQY
TRBV10-3	NA	TRBJ2-7	AISDGGRSYEQY
TRBV28	NA	TRBJ1-5	ASSLFGRENQPQH
TRBV4-1	NA	TRBJ2-3	ASSQERMDTQY
TRBV7-2	TRBD1	TRBJ1-2	ASPGQGSGYT
TRBV6-5	NA	TRBJ2-7	ASSYSGQSSYEQY
TRBV5-1	NA	TRBJ1-2	ASSYGDPYGYT
TRBV6-5	NA	TRBJ1-5	ASSLSSYSNQPQH
TRBV2	TRBD1	TRBJ2-3	ASVRDRGADTQY
TRBV7-9	NA	TRBJ1-4	ASSSKPWGYNEKLF
TRBV5-4	NA	TRBJ2-3	ASSGPDGGTDTQY
TRBV5-1	NA	TRBJ2-2	ASSSSGGTGELF
TRBV7-2	TRBD1	TRBJ1-2	ASSITLSQGNYGYT
TRBV7-3	TRBD2	TRBJ2-1	ASSLGTRGEQF
TRBV5-1	NA	TRBJ2-7	ASSFSSYEQY
TRBV10-1	NA	TRBJ2-3	ASSKKSSLADTQY
TRBV5-8	NA	TRBJ2-5	ASSSGPSQTQY
TRBV7-6	NA	TRBJ2-2	ASSLQGQGTGELF